This entry features one TCR beta chain sequence. Its specificity is not known. The entry originates in a study of vaccination effects on CD4 cells after COVID-19. About the research overall: Pre-vaccine samples were drawn 16 days and one week before the first dose.

Germline lookup yields CDR1 SGHRS and CDR2 YFSETQ. The CDR3 loop spans 16 amino acids. V shed 0 bases, J shed 1 base, and the junction held 4 bases outside the gene matches. Viral peptide pool expansion of antigen-specific CD4+ T cells preceded sequencing in the ViraFEST assay. Subsequent to 10 days of culture, CD4+ T cells were isolated. Confirmation by PCR established that the person had SARS-CoV-2 infection between March and December 2020. Half the medium was replaced with IL-2 medium on days 3 and 7. Profiling relied on immunoSEQ multiplex PCR, and the TCRdb table lists in-frame clones only, not all of them. The profile shows tens of thousands of clones, around three quarters of them singletons. Study-wide findings and caveats: The study, lacking early post-infection timepoints, had few convalescent patients. Spike-reactive clones in convalescents after vaccination were chiefly newly vaccine-induced.

This TCR came from a human donor who had a prior SARS-CoV-2 infection. The V and J genes are TRBV5-1 and TRBJ1-3, with 7 bases aligning to TRBD1. The sample here was CD4+ T cells from PBMCs cultured with HIV peptides, taken before COVID-19 vaccination. The subset is: HIV-1 Nef peptide pool negative control/reference culture. The CDR3 DNA is TGCGCCAGCAGCTTGGGACAGGGATCGTCTGGAAACACCATATATTTT. Its translation: CASSLGQGSSGNTIYF. The entire variable domain, with the rest obtained from reference TRBV5-1 and TRBJ1-3, is as follows: KAGVTQTPRYLIKTRGQQVTLSCSPISGHRSVSWYQQTPGQGLQFLFEYFSETQRNKGNFPGRFSGRQFSNSRSEMNVSTLELGDSALYLCASSLGQGSSGNTIYFGEGSWLTVV.